Shown below are 24 T cell receptor beta chains from a single sample sequenced in a study of radiotherapy plus CTLA-4 blockade in lung cancer. Repertoires were generated with immunoSEQ multiplex PCR, while TCRdb's copy carries only in-frame clones and drops some. The table lists around 100,000 clones, roughly 86% of them singletons. Sample: peripheral blood, taken from a patient treated with radiotherapy plus ipilimumab. The origin of the receptors is a human donor with non-small cell lung cancer that progressed on radiotherapy plus ipilimumab. Some clones in this sample may be carry-over from other donors' samples.

V is TRBV6-5 and J is TRBJ2-1; D is uncertain. The germline V gene encodes CDR1 MNHEY and CDR2 SVGAGI. The CDR3 loop spans 16 amino acids. The V gene lost 2 bases and the J gene lost 0 bases, with 11 bases spanning the gap. The DNA of the CDR3 is TGTGCCAGCAGTTACGCGGCAGGCAGCTCCTACAATGAGCAGTTCTTC. It codes for CASSYAAGSSYNEQFF.

The rearrangement links TRBV29-1 to TRBJ1-2; 7 bases align to TRBD1. CDR1 is SQVTM, CDR2 ANQGSEA, per germline. V lost 7 bases, J lost 5 bases, and 7 bases stayed unmatched. The CDR3 runs to 12 residues. The CDR3: CSDRQGGYGYTF. The DNA for the CDR3 is TGCAGCGATAGACAGGGAGGGTATGGCTACACCTTC. The full variable domain, with the rest looked up from reference TRBV29-1 and TRBJ1-2, is SAVISQKPSRDICQRGTSLTIQCQVDSQVTMMFWYRQQPGQSLTLIATANQGSEATYESGFVIDKFPISRPNLTFSTLTVSNMSPEDSSIYLCSDRQGGYGYTFGSGTRLTVV.

The chain employs TRBV7-2 and TRBJ2-3; D call uncertain. V was trimmed by 2 bases and J by 5 bases, leaving 5 bases between them. CDR1 and CDR2 from the germline V gene are SGHTA and FQGNSA. This CDR3 is built from 12 residues. CDR3 in amino acids: CASSLSQDTQYF. In nucleotides, the CDR3 is TGTGCCAGCAGCTTATCCCAAGATACGCAGTATTTT.

The chain employs TRBV4-3 and TRBJ2-1; no definite D call. Per the germline V gene, CDR1 is LGHNA and CDR2 is YSLEER. The length of the CDR3 is 12 residues. Trimming cost V 3 bases and J 7 bases, with 7 bases left between them. The CDR3 is CASSHQANEQFF. The CDR3 DNA reads TGCGCCAGCAGCCACCAGGCAAATGAGCAGTTCTTC.

This chain uses TRBV20-1 with TRBJ2-3; no clear D. V lost 3 bases and J 0 bases, leaving 1 base between the germline ends. CDR1 and CDR2 (germline): DFQATT, SNEGSKA (reference sequence). The CDR3 consists of 11 residues. CDR3 DNA: TGCAGTGCTAGTAGCACAGATACGCAGTATTTT. Translation gives CSASSTDTQYF.

The chain has TRBV7-2 and TRBJ2-5; D unclear. Trimming removed 4 bases at V and 1 base at J, with 7 bases between. Looked up from germline, CDR1 is SGHTA and CDR2 is FQGNSA. This CDR3 spans 13 amino acids. CDR3 region: CASSSQFQETQYF. DNA of the CDR3: TGTGCCAGCAGCTCCCAGTTCCAAGAGACCCAGTACTTC.

V is TRBV28 and J is TRBJ1-2; no clear D gene. The CDR3 has 14 residues. CDR1 MDHEN and CDR2 SYDVKM come from the germline V gene. Trimming cost V 10 bases and J 2 bases, with 17 bases left between them. This CDR3 is CATAGQAPNYGYTF. For the CDR3, the DNA is TGTGCCACCGCCGGGCAGGCCCCAAACTATGGCTACACCTTC.

The count of this clone is one. J is TRBJ1-2 and V is TRBV5-1; D gene ambiguous. The CDR3 is 13 amino acids. The germline CDR1 and CDR2 sequences are SGHRS and YFSETQ. V lost 0 bases and J lost 1, with 4 bases in between. This CDR3 reads CASSLDNNYGYTF. DNA of the CDR3: TGCGCCAGCAGCTTGGACAATAACTATGGCTACACCTTC.

The chain couples TRBV30 to TRBJ1-6; D is unclear. CDR1 is GTSNPN and CDR2 is SVGIG in the germline V gene (reference sequence). The CDR3 has 14 amino acids. Trimming pared 0 bases from V and 2 bases from J, leaving 5 bases between. The CDR3: CAWSVGPYNSPLHF. The CDR3 DNA is TGTGCCTGGAGTGTAGGCCCCTATAATTCACCCCTCCACTTT.

The chain uses TRBV2 and TRBJ1-4; 10 bases fit TRBD1. Germline V gene data show CDR1 as SNHLY and CDR2 as FYNNEI. After removal of 7 bases from V and 6 bases from J, the junction contained 5 bases not matched to a gene. The CDR3 totals 14 residues. The CDR3: CASKPGQGHEKLFF. CDR3 nucleotide sequence: TGTGCCAGCAAACCGGGACAGGGGCATGAAAAACTGTTTTTT.

The V call is TRBV5-4, the J call TRBJ1-6; D might be TRBD1 (6 bases). V dropped 1 base and J dropped 7 bases, with 12 bases sitting between them. This CDR3 is built from 15 residues. The germline V gene encodes CDR1 SGHNT and CDR2 YYREEE (reference sequence). CDR3 bases: TGTGCCAGCAGCTTGCCGGCAGGGGAAAATTCACCCCTCCACTTT. Translated, it gives CASSLPAGENSPLHF.

Of note for this clone: Other DNA sequences from this sample encode an identical CDR3 as well. The CDR3 bases are TGCGCCAGCAGCTTGGTTCCAGGAAACACTGAAGCTTTCTTT. This gives the protein CASSLVPGNTEAFF. V usage is TRBV5-1 and J usage is TRBJ1-1; D remains unclear. CDR1 and CDR2 (germline): SGHRS, YFSETQ. The CDR3 extends over 14 amino acids. V lost 0 bases, J lost 2 bases, and 8 bases lay in between.

This chain links TRBV29-1 with TRBJ2-1; possibly TRBD1 for D (5 bases). The CDR3 runs to 13 residues. From germline, CDR1 is SQVTM and CDR2 ANQGSEA. The V end lost 5 bases, the J end lost 3 bases, and 11 bases lay between the germline ends. The CDR3 reads CSVSGSHYNEQFF. The DNA of the CDR3 is TGCAGCGTTTCAGGGTCTCACTACAATGAGCAGTTCTTC.

CDR3 loop: CASSMFPGAEAFF. The CDR3 DNA sequence: TGTGCCAGTAGTATGTTCCCGGGCGCTGAAGCTTTCTTT. The V call is TRBV19, the J call TRBJ1-1, with D hard to call. This CDR3 spans 13 amino acids. Germline values: CDR1 LNHDA, CDR2 SQIVND (reference sequence). Trimming removed 3 bases from V and 6 bases from J, with 11 bases in between.

The chain is built from TRBV19 and TRBJ1-4, with D hard to call. This CDR3 region has 12 residues. The V gene lost 4 bases and the J gene lost 7 bases, with 7 bases spanning the gap. Germline V gives CDR1 LNHDA, CDR2 SQIVND (reference sequence). The CDR3 is CASSTPLEKLFF. As DNA, the CDR3 is TGTGCCAGTAGTACTCCACTTGAAAAACTGTTTTTT.

The gene calls are TRBV6-1 and TRBJ2-7; the D is unclear. The germline V and J ends were trimmed by 10 bases and 3 bases, with 7 bases remaining between them. Germline CDR1 reads MNHNS; CDR2 reads SASEGT. The CDR3 consists of 10 residues. The DNA for the CDR3 is TGTGCCACCAACAGCTACGAGCAGTACTTC. Its translation is CATNSYEQYF.

The chain couples TRBV4-1 to TRBJ1-1; D is ambiguous. CDR1 is MGHRA, CDR2 YSYEKL, per germline. CDR3 length equals 15 residues. Trimming left V 4 bases short and J 4 bases short, with 16 bases between. The CDR3 protein is CASSRDFVGGTEAFF. Here the CDR3 DNA reads TGCGCCAGCAGCCGAGACTTTGTGGGTGGCACTGAAGCTTTCTTT.

The chain has TRBV28 and TRBJ2-5; 9 bases are a match to TRBD2. V dropped 5 bases and J dropped 4; count of bases not matched to a gene: 11. Germline V gene sequence: CDR1 MDHEN, CDR2 SYDVKM. The CDR3 is made up of 16 amino acids. The CDR3 bases are TGTGCCAGCAGTAGAGCTGCTAGCGGGGTGTCAGAGACCCAGTACTTC. Its protein product is CASSRAASGVSETQYF.

The chain couples TRBV19 to TRBJ1-4; no reliable D call. V was cut by 6 bases and J by 6 bases, with 11 bases left in between. CDR3 length: 13 amino acids. The germline V gene encodes CDR1 LNHDA and CDR2 SQIVND (reference sequence). The CDR3 nucleotides are TGTGCCAGTAGACTTCGGGTCCATGAAAAACTGTTTTTT. Its protein is CASRLRVHEKLFF.

The chain employs TRBV27 and TRBJ1-6; D not resolved. Trimming shortened V by 3 bases and J by 0 bases, and 18 bases separated the two germline ends. CDR1 MNHEY and CDR2 SMNVEV come from the germline V gene (reference sequence). The CDR3 is 19 amino acids. The DNA for the CDR3 is TGTGCCAGCAGTTTGGGTACAACATATACCAACTCCTATAATTCACCCCTCCACTTT. This sequence encodes CASSLGTTYTNSYNSPLHF.

The rearrangement links TRBV5-6 to TRBJ2-3; a weak D match, TRBD2 (5 bases). Per the germline V gene, CDR1 is SGHDT and CDR2 is YYEEEE. CDR3 length equals 16 residues. V was pared by 2 bases and J by 1 base, with 14 bases between. The CDR3 sequence: CASSFLSGYRTDTQYF. Here the CDR3 DNA reads TGTGCCAGCAGCTTTTTATCGGGGTATCGCACAGATACGCAGTATTTT.

This rearrangement joins TRBV6-1 to TRBJ1-2, with D unresolved. The CDR3 consists of 11 residues. Germline assignment: CDR1 MNHNS and CDR2 SASEGT. The CDR3 coding sequence is TGTGCAGTGTCTGCGGGCTATGGCTACACCTTC. Protein: CAVSAGYGYTF.

The chain has TRBV10-3 and TRBJ2-3; perhaps TRBD2 as D (7 bases). Looked up from germline, CDR1 is ENHRY and CDR2 is SYGVKD. V shed 7 bases and J shed 6 bases, with 14 bases lying between them. CDR3 length equals 13 residues. The CDR3 DNA is TGTGCCATCAACCCACAGGGAGGGGATACGCAGTATTTT. This encodes CAINPQGGDTQYF.

This sequence joins TRBV6-1 and TRBJ2-3, with TRBD2 matching 8 bases. Germline CDR1 MNHNS, CDR2 SASEGT. The CDR3 contains 13 residues. V lost 8 bases to trimming and J lost 0 bases; unmatched junction nucleotides: 1. The CDR3 nucleotides read TGTGCCAGCCGGGGGGGGAGCACAGATACGCAGTATTTT. Translation gives CASRGGSTDTQYF.